A selection of T cell receptor beta chains follows, all from one sample in a study of shared clonotypes between healthy human individuals. TCRdb's table, derived via immunoSEQ multiplex PCR, lists solely in-frame clones and lacks some. Of some 2.1 million clones in the sample, 90% to 95% were seen once. Specimen: naive CD4+ T cells sorted from blood. The receptor set was obtained from a man between 18 and 29 years old in good health. The CDR3 runs from the conserved cysteine through the conserved F or W. D genes are given only for firm matches. Only part of the rows carry a size: once, few, many, or a class if the clone is expanded.

J: TRBJ1-2
size: .
D: .
V: TRBV15
DNA: TGTGCCACCAGCAGGGGGGACGCTGGCTACACCTTC
CDR3: CATSRGDAGYTF

J: TRBJ2-1
size: .
D: .
V: TRBV10-3
DNA: TGTGCCATCAGGGATGGACCGGCACTCAATGAGCAGTTCTTC
CDR3: CAIRDGPALNEQFF

J: TRBJ1-5
size: .
D: .
V: TRBV7-9
DNA: TGTGCCAGCAGCGGGGAGAAGGGCGGCGGCAATCAGCCCCAGCATTTT
CDR3: CASSGEKGGGNQPQHF

J: TRBJ2-7
size: .
D: TRBD2
V: TRBV30
DNA: TGTGCCTGGAGGTATCAATGGGGGGAGGGGATCTACGAGCAGTACTTC
CDR3: CAWRYQWGEGIYEQYF

J: TRBJ2-6
size: once
D: .
V: TRBV6-1
DNA: TGTGCCAGCAGTGAAGGTCGGAGCTCTGGGGCCAACGTCCTGACTTTC
CDR3: CASSEGRSSGANVLTF

J: TRBJ1-2
size: .
D: .
V: TRBV6-5
DNA: TGTGCCAGCAGTGATACAGGGAACTATGGCTACACCTTC
CDR3: CASSDTGNYGYTF

J: TRBJ2-7
size: .
D: .
V: TRBV9
DNA: TGTGCCAGCAGCCAAGGCGGGGGCAGAACCTACGAGCAGTACTTC
CDR3: CASSQGGGRTYEQYF

J: TRBJ2-4
size: .
D: .
V: TRBV4-3
DNA: TGCGCCAGCAGCCAAGATCTGGGGGACGGGTTAAACATTCAGTACTTC
CDR3: CASSQDLGDGLNIQYF

J: TRBJ1-5
size: once
D: .
V: TRBV7-8
DNA: TGTGCCAGCAGCTTAGATGTGGGATCCCAGCCCCAGCATTTT
CDR3: CASSLDVGSQPQHF

J: TRBJ2-7
size: .
D: .
V: TRBV18
DNA: TGTGCCAGCTCACCGAGGACGGGACCTGACGAGCAGTACTTC
CDR3: CASSPRTGPDEQYF

J: TRBJ2-7
size: .
D: .
V: TRBV7-2
DNA: TGTGCCAGCAGCTCCCACAAGAGCTCCTACGAGCAGTACTTC
CDR3: CASSSHKSSYEQYF

J: TRBJ2-3
size: .
D: .
V: TRBV5-8
DNA: TGTGCCAGCAGCTTTTACGAGGCTACAGATACGCAGTATTTT
CDR3: CASSFYEATDTQYF

J: TRBJ1-2
size: .
D: .
V: TRBV4-1
DNA: TGCGCCAGCAGCCACGCGGGGGCGGGCTATGGCTACACCTTC
CDR3: CASSHAGAGYGYTF

J: TRBJ2-1
size: .
D: .
V: TRBV7-9
DNA: TGTGCCATCAGGACCGGGACGGAGGACAATGAGCAGTTCTTC
CDR3: CAIRTGTEDNEQFF

J: TRBJ1-4
size: .
D: .
V: TRBV10-3
DNA: TGTGCCCTAAAAGGATTGGGCGCGAGGAGGGATGAAAAACTGTTTTTT
CDR3: CALKGLGARRDEKLFF

J: TRBJ1-5
size: .
D: .
V: TRBV9
DNA: TGTGCCAGCAGCTCCCGTGGGGGGGTAAATCAGCCCCAGCATTTT
CDR3: CASSSRGGVNQPQHF

J: TRBJ1-4
size: .
D: .
V: TRBV6-5
DNA: TGTGCCAGCAGTCCGACAGCCACTAATGAAAAACTGTTTTTT
CDR3: CASSPTATNEKLFF

J: TRBJ2-1
size: .
D: .
V: TRBV30
DNA: TGTGCCTGGGGACGGTACAATGAGCAGTTCTTC
CDR3: CAWGRYNEQFF

J: TRBJ1-3
size: .
D: .
V: TRBV2
DNA: TGTGCCAGCAGGGGGGGGTACACCATATATTTT
CDR3: CASRGGYTIYF

J: TRBJ2-5
size: .
D: .
V: TRBV6-6
DNA: TGTGCCAGCAGTTACCGAGGATCGCAAGAGACCCAGTACTTC
CDR3: CASSYRGSQETQYF

J: TRBJ2-1
size: .
D: .
V: TRBV6-5
DNA: TGTGCCAGCAGTCAACAGGGCGCCTCCAATGAGCAGTTCTTC
CDR3: CASSQQGASNEQFF

J: TRBJ2-2
size: .
D: .
V: TRBV7-2
DNA: TGTGCCAGCAGCACGGGATCGCTCGTAGCGGCCGGGGAGCTGTTTTTT
CDR3: CASSTGSLVAAGELFF

J: TRBJ2-6
size: .
D: .
V: TRBV29-1
DNA: TGCAGCGTTTCAGGACCATCTGGGGCCAACGTCCTGACTTTC
CDR3: CSVSGPSGANVLTF

J: TRBJ2-7
size: .
D: TRBD1
V: TRBV7-2
DNA: TGTGCCAGCAGCAGACAGGGGGGTGGCTCCTACGAGCAGTACTTC
CDR3: CASSRQGGGSYEQYF

J: TRBJ1-5
size: .
D: .
V: TRBV10-3
DNA: TGTGCCATCAGTGGGCACAGCAATCAGCCCCAGCATTTT
CDR3: CAISGHSNQPQHF

J: TRBJ2-1
size: .
D: .
V: TRBV5-1
DNA: TGCGCCAGCAGCTTGGAGGGGACACCTTACAATGAGCAGTTCTTC
CDR3: CASSLEGTPYNEQFF

J: TRBJ1-2
size: .
D: .
V: TRBV6-5
DNA: TGTGCCAGCAGTTCCGACAGCCTCTATGGCTACACCTTC
CDR3: CASSSDSLYGYTF

J: TRBJ2-5
size: .
D: .
V: TRBV5-1
DNA: TGCGCCAGCAGCTTCAGGCTCCACCAAGAGACCCAGTACTTC
CDR3: CASSFRLHQETQYF

J: TRBJ2-3
size: .
D: TRBD2
V: TRBV10-2
DNA: TGCGCCAGCAGTGAGTCGGCTAGCGGGGGTTCCCGCACAGATACGCAGTATTTT
CDR3: CASSESASGGSRTDTQYF

J: TRBJ1-2
size: .
D: TRBD1
V: TRBV7-9
DNA: TGTGCCAGCAGTCTACGGCAGGGGGAGGATGGCTACACCTTC
CDR3: CASSLRQGEDGYTF

J: TRBJ2-7
size: .
D: .
V: TRBV30
DNA: TGTGCCTGGGGAACCTCCTACGAGCAGTACTTC
CDR3: CAWGTSYEQYF